A selection of T cell receptor beta chains follows, all from one sample in a study of OX40 agonist ivuxolimab in advanced cancers. Sequencing was performed with immunoSEQ multiplex PCR; in TCRdb, only in-frame clones are kept and a portion is missing. The repertoire holds around 67,000 clones, with roughly four fifths as singletons. This specimen consisted of CD4+ or CD8+ T cells sorted from blood, obtained in a trial of the OX40 agonist ivuxolimab. Source of these receptors: an adult with an advanced solid tumor such as melanoma, head and neck, liver or kidney cancer. The CDR3 runs from the conserved cysteine through the conserved F or W. The D gene is left open where the match is weak. The size entry is marked missing in some rows and otherwise reads once, few, many or a size class.

D gene,J gene,V gene,clone size,CDR3 DNA,CDR3 protein
.,TRBJ2-2,TRBV5-1,.,TGCGCCAGCAGCTTGTCCGGGAAGGACACCGGGGAGCTGTTTTTT,CASSLSGKDTGELFF
TRBD1,TRBJ1-3,TRBV7-9,.,TGTGCCAGCAGCTTACAGGGGGCGGACACCATATATTTT,CASSLQGADTIYF
TRBD2,TRBJ2-7,TRBV18,.,TGTGCCAGCTCACTAACGCTAGCGGCCAGCTCCTACGAGCAGTACTTC,CASSLTLAASSYEQYF
TRBD1,TRBJ1-4,TRBV5-1,.,TGCGCCAGCAGCTCCGGAGGGACAGGCATTAATGAAAAACTGTTTTTT,CASSSGGTGINEKLFF
.,TRBJ2-2,TRBV2,.,TGTGCCAGCAGTGAGCCACGAGGCCGAGGGCTAGGGGAGCTGTTTTTT,CASSEPRGRGLGELFF
.,TRBJ2-7,TRBV12-5,.,TGTGCTAGTGGTTTGGTTGCCGGAGTCTCCTACGAGCAGTACTTC,CASGLVAGVSYEQYF
.,TRBJ2-5,TRBV7-9,.,TGTGCCAGCAGCCAACAGGGGCGGGAGCAGTACTTC,CASSQQGREQYF
TRBD1,TRBJ2-7,TRBV5-1,.,TGCGCCAGCAGCATAGGACAGGAGGTCTCCTACGAGCAGTACTTC,CASSIGQEVSYEQYF
.,TRBJ2-3,TRBV10-2,.,TGCGCCAGCACTGGGGCGGATACGCAGTATTTT,CASTGADTQYF
TRBD2,TRBJ2-1,TRBV27,once,TGTGCCAGCAGTTTGCTAGCGGCAGGGAACAATGAGCAGTTCTTC,CASSLLAAGNNEQFF
.,TRBJ1-1,TRBV9,.,TGTGCCAGCAGCGTAGAGAGGAACGGGCACACTGAAGCTTTCTTT,CASSVERNGHTEAFF
TRBD2,TRBJ2-1,TRBV7-9,.,TGTGCCAGCAGCAGGGCGGGAGGGGACAATGAGCAGTTCTTC,CASSRAGGDNEQFF
.,TRBJ1-1,TRBV5-6,.,TGTGCCAGCAGCTTGAGAGCGATTTGGAGCACTGAAGCTTTCTTT,CASSLRAIWSTEAFF
.,TRBJ2-1,TRBV5-1,.,TGCGCCAGCCAGCAGGGTCAGAACAATGAGCAGTTCTTC,CASQQGQNNEQFF
TRBD2,TRBJ2-5,TRBV29-1,.,TGCAGCGTTGCGGGAGGGCCAGAGACCCAGTACTTC,CSVAGGPETQYF
.,TRBJ2-2,TRBV10-1,.,TGCGCCAGCAGTGTGACCCCGGTCGGGGAGCTGTTTTTT,CASSVTPVGELFF
TRBD1,TRBJ1-6,TRBV5-6,once,TGTGCCAGCAGCCTGCGACAGGGCCTGTCACCCCTCCACTTT,CASSLRQGLSPLHF
TRBD1,TRBJ1-2,TRBV2,once,TGTGCCAGCAGTCCCGACAGGGGAGTTGGCTACACCTTC,CASSPDRGVGYTF
.,TRBJ1-2,TRBV7-6,.,TGTGCCAGCAGCTTATTAGATGGGGTTTCCAACTATGGCTACACCTTC,CASSLLDGVSNYGYTF
TRBD1,TRBJ1-1,TRBV7-9,.,TGTGCCAGCAGCTTAAAAGGACAAATCGGACAGGGGTTCACTGAAGCTTTCTTT,CASSLKGQIGQGFTEAFF
.,TRBJ2-7,TRBV5-1,.,TGCGCCAGCAGCCCCCGACCGGAAAGCTCCTACGAGCAGTACTTC,CASSPRPESSYEQYF
.,TRBJ1-5,TRBV19,.,TGTGCCAGTCAGGGGATGGGCAATCAGCCCCAGCATTTT,CASQGMGNQPQHF
.,TRBJ2-2,TRBV18,.,TGTGCCAGCTCACCCTCTCATCCGTCATACACCGGGGAGCTGTTTTTT,CASSPSHPSYTGELFF
.,TRBJ2-1,TRBV11-3,.,TGTGCCAGCAGCTTATATGCGACCACCCCTTCGAATGAGCAGTTCTTC,CASSLYATTPSNEQFF
.,TRBJ1-3,TRBV18,.,TGTGCCAGCTCACCACTGGTTGAAGGGAGAAACACCATATATTTT,CASSPLVEGRNTIYF
.,TRBJ2-5,TRBV19,few,TGTGCCAGCCGCTGGGGGCAAGAGACCCAGTACTTC,CASRWGQETQYF
TRBD1,TRBJ1-1,TRBV5-1,.,TGCGCCAGCAGCTTGCGCCCCTCAGGGGGCGAAGCTTTCTTT,CASSLRPSGGEAFF
TRBD1,TRBJ2-2,TRBV6-6,.,TGTGCCAGCAGTACGACAGGGGGCAACGGGGAGCTGTTTTTT,CASSTTGGNGELFF
.,TRBJ1-5,TRBV2,.,TGTGCCAGCAGTGAAAACAGCTCGGATCAGCCCCAGCATTTT,CASSENSSDQPQHF